These 26 T cell receptor beta chains originate from one sample sequenced in a study of T cell changes during pregnancy in multiple sclerosis (dated by TCRdb to between 2017 and 2020). The library was obtained by the immunoSEQ multiplex PCR assay. TCRdb took this table from immuneACCESS and kept in-frame rearrangements with V and J called. Such tables lack part of the clones; where checked against another copy, unresolved V genes explain under half of the gap, and the rest is unexplained. Within this sample are about 79,000 clones, with 85% to 95% of them counted one time only. 0.47% of the sample belongs to the ten largest clones. The source material was CD4+ T cells from peripheral blood mononuclear cells, sampled in the second trimester of pregnancy. Source of these receptors: a female donor with multiple sclerosis, enrolled in a pregnancy study.

The J gene is TRBJ2-7, the V gene TRBV7-2; TRBD1 agrees at 9 bases. V dropped 3 bases and J dropped 4; count of bases not matched to a gene: 7. The CDR3 runs to 15 residues. Germline V gene data show CDR1 as SGHTA and CDR2 as FQGNSA. The CDR3 loop reads CASSFRQGGEYEQYF. CDR3 bases: TGTGCCAGCAGCTTCCGACAGGGGGGGGAATACGAGCAGTACTTC. Full variable domain (missing parts from reference TRBV7-2 and TRBJ2-7): GAGVSQSPSNKVTEKGKDVELRCDPISGHTALYWYRQSLGQGLEFLIYFQGNSAPDKSGLPSDRFSAERTGGSVSTLTIQRTQQEDSAVYLCASSFRQGGEYEQYFGPGTRLTVT.

The chain recombines TRBV27 with TRBJ2-7; 8 positions match TRBD2. The CDR3 length is 15 residues. The V and J ends lost 8 bases and 5 bases, in that order; junction bases with no gene match: 14. Germline V gene data show CDR1 as MNHEY and CDR2 as SMNVEV (reference sequence). The DNA of the CDR3 is TGTGCCAGCGCCCCACTGACTAGCGTGCTTCACGAGCAGTACTTC. Translated: CASAPLTSVLHEQYF.

The chain uses TRBV6-5 and TRBJ1-6, with 8 bases matching TRBD1. Germline CDR1 reads MNHEY; CDR2 reads SVGAGI. The CDR3 totals 13 residues. V lost 4 bases and J lost 9; bases outside the gene matches: 2. The CDR3: CASSSGGASPLHF. CDR3 DNA sequence: TGTGCCAGCAGTTCAGGGGGCGCTTCACCCCTCCACTTT.

The V gene is TRBV7-3, the J gene TRBJ1-3, with 7 nucleotides matching TRBD1. Germline-derived CDR1 and CDR2 are SGHTA and FQGTGA. The V segment lost 5 bases and the J segment 0 bases; nucleotides outside the gene matches: 13. The CDR3 covers 18 residues. The CDR3 spells CASSPNAEGASSGNTIYF. The CDR3 DNA reads TGTGCCAGCAGCCCAAACGCGGAGGGGGCTAGCTCTGGAAACACCATATATTTT. The whole variable domain, remainder taken from reference TRBV7-3 and TRBJ1-3, is GAGVSQTPSNKVTEKGKYVELRCDPISGHTALYWYRQSLGQGPEFLIYFQGTGAADDSGLPNDRFFAVRPEGSVSTLKIQRTERGDSAVYLCASSPNAEGASSGNTIYFGEGSWLTVV.

The chain recombines TRBV30 with TRBJ2-3; D remains ambiguous. Germline V gene lookup returns CDR1 GTSNPN and CDR2 SVGIG (reference sequence). Trimming shortened V by 4 bases and J by 5 bases, and 7 bases separated the two germline ends. CDR3 length: 11 amino acids. CDR3 in DNA: TGTGCCTGGACCTACCGAGATACGCAGTATTTT. It yields the protein CAWTYRDTQYF.

This sequence joins TRBV7-9 and TRBJ2-1, with D perhaps matching TRBD2 (6 bases). The V gene's germline CDR1 is SEHNR and CDR2 FQNEAQ (reference sequence). The CDR3 covers 16 residues. With 5 bases removed from V and 5 bases from J, the gap between germline ends came to 19 bases. This chain's CDR3 is CASSPAYSGSDNEQFF. DNA for the CDR3: TGTGCCAGCAGCCCCGCCTATAGCGGATCCGACAATGAGCAGTTCTTC.

As DNA, the CDR3 is TGCGCCAGCAGCTTGGAAGTTACACCCGATACGCAGTATTTT. Protein product: CASSLEVTPDTQYF. The chain employs TRBV5-1 and TRBJ2-3; D gene unclear. Germline CDR1 is SGHRS and CDR2 is YFSETQ. V lost 0 bases and J 6 bases, leaving 11 bases between the germline ends. The CDR3 extends over 14 amino acids.

The chain is built from TRBV28 and TRBJ2-2; possibly TRBD1 for D (5 bases). The V and J ends lost 3 bases and 1 base respectively, with 9 bases between them. The germline V gene has CDR1 MDHEN and CDR2 SYDVKM. The CDR3 loop spans 15 amino acids. CDR3 nucleotides: TGTGCCAGCAGTTTTTTTAGGGGGAACACCGGGGAGCTGTTTTTT. Translation: CASSFFRGNTGELFF. Complete variable domain (other parts from reference TRBV28 and TRBJ2-2): DVKVTQSSRYLVKRTGEKVFLECVQDMDHENMFWYRQDPGLGLRLIYFSYDVKMKEKGDIPEGYSVSREKKERFSLILESASTNQTSMYLCASSFFRGNTGELFFGEGSRLTVL.

The genes are TRBV19 and TRBJ1-4; tentatively, D is TRBD1 (5 bases). From germline, CDR1 is LNHDA and CDR2 SQIVND (reference sequence). CDR3 size: 15 residues. V lost 7 bases and J lost 4, with 16 bases in between. CDR3 amino acids: CASNLVGLSNEKLFF. As DNA, the CDR3 is TGTGCCAGTAATTTGGTGGGACTTAGTAATGAAAAACTGTTTTTT.

This chain links TRBV5-1 with TRBJ1-1; D is undetermined. Per the germline V gene, CDR1 is SGHRS and CDR2 is YFSETQ. The CDR3 is made up of 15 amino acids. Trimming pared 4 bases from V and 6 bases from J, leaving 19 bases between. In DNA form, the CDR3 reads TGCGCCAGCAGCCCAAGGTTGGACGGGGTCTCTGAAGCTTTCTTT. Amino acids: CASSPRLDGVSEAFF. Variable domain in full (rest from reference TRBV5-1 and TRBJ1-1): KAGVTQTPRYLIKTRGQQVTLSCSPISGHRSVSWYQQTPGQGLQFLFEYFSETQRNKGNFPGRFSGRQFSNSRSEMNVSTLELGDSALYLCASSPRLDGVSEAFFGQGTRLTVV.

This sequence joins TRBV19 and TRBJ1-1; D is perhaps TRBD1 (5 bases). V gave up 5 bases and J gave up 1 base, with 14 bases separating them. Germline-derived CDR1 and CDR2 are LNHDA and SQIVND (reference sequence). CDR3 length: 15 residues. For the CDR3, the DNA is TGTGCCAGTAGTTTACGAGACAGACCGAACACTGAAGCTTTCTTT. Translating gives CASSLRDRPNTEAFF.

This chain connects TRBV5-1 to TRBJ1-1; unclear D gene. Germline-derived CDR1 and CDR2 are SGHRS and YFSETQ. CDR3 length: 14 amino acids. Trimming removed 0 bases at V and 5 bases at J, with 11 bases between. The CDR3 sequence is CASSLEGRRTEAFF. DNA of the CDR3: TGCGCCAGCAGCTTGGAAGGGAGAAGGACTGAAGCTTTCTTT.

This chain joins TRBV5-1 and TRBJ2-1, with D possibly being TRBD2 (5 bases). V was trimmed by 5 bases and J by 2 bases, leaving 11 bases between them. This CDR3 is built from 14 residues. Per the germline V gene, CDR1 is SGHRS and CDR2 is YFSETQ. The CDR3 nucleotides read TGCGCCAGCAGTTTTGGACTCGCCTACAATGAGCAGTTCTTC. Protein sequence: CASSFGLAYNEQFF.

The chain couples TRBV7-3 to TRBJ2-7; tentatively, D is TRBD1 (6 bases). Trimming removed 9 bases at V and 0 bases at J, with 12 bases between. CDR1 and CDR2 (germline): SGHTA, FQGTGA. This CDR3 is built from 13 residues. In DNA, the CDR3 is TGTGCCAGTGCAGGGGACGGCTCCTACGAGCAGTACTTC. Amino acid sequence: CASAGDGSYEQYF.

The chain carries TRBV18 and TRBJ1-4, with D possibly being TRBD1 (5 bases). CDR3 length: 13 residues. CDR1 is KGHSH, CDR2 LQKENI, per germline. Trimming removed 2 bases from V and 8 bases from J, with 9 bases in between. DNA of the CDR3: TGTGCCAGCTCACCAACAGGAAACGAAAAACTGTTTTTT. This encodes CASSPTGNEKLFF. Full variable domain (remainder filled in from reference TRBV18 and TRBJ1-4): NAGVMQNPRHLVRRRGQEARLRCSPMKGHSHVYWYRQLPEEGLKFMVYLQKENIIDESGMPKERFSAEFPKEGPSILRIQQVVRGDSAAYFCASSPTGNEKLFFGSGTQLSVL.

This clone was detected only once. CDR3 coding DNA: TGTGCCAGCTCACCACGTAACCGGGACAGCAGCGTCTATGGCTACACCTTC. It is translated as CASSPRNRDSSVYGYTF. This sequence joins TRBV18 and TRBJ1-2; the match to TRBD1 covers 7 bases. Per germline, CDR1 KGHSH and CDR2 LQKENI. J was trimmed by 4 bases and V by 1 base; bases with no gene match: 12. The CDR3 has 17 amino acids.

The rearrangement uses TRBV15 and TRBJ2-7, with a possible D match to TRBD2 (5 bases). V lost 1 base to trimming and J lost 2 bases, with 9 bases between them. This CDR3 is built from 14 residues. Looked up from germline, CDR1 is LNHNV and CDR2 is YYDKDF (reference sequence). CDR3 DNA: TGTGCCACCAGCAGAGTCGGGGTAACCTACGAGCAGTACTTC. Its translation is CATSRVGVTYEQYF.

Here the CDR3 reads CASSEGQGLEQYF. CDR3 coding DNA: TGCGCCAGCAGCGAGGGACAGGGGCTCGAGCAGTACTTC. The chain recombines TRBV5-1 with TRBJ2-7; TRBD1 aligns across 10 bases. CDR3 size: 13 residues. Germline-derived CDR1 and CDR2 are SGHRS and YFSETQ. V was clipped by 4 bases and J by 6 bases; unmatched bases: 4.

The V gene is TRBV2, the J gene TRBJ1-1; D gene unclear. The CDR3 runs 13 residues. V was clipped by 8 bases and J by 8 bases, with 18 bases between them. The germline gives CDR1 SNHLY, CDR2 FYNNEI. The CDR3 nucleotides read TGTGCCAGCCACGCGGGGTTTGGCCCCGAAGCTTTCTTT. This codes for CASHAGFGPEAFF. Complete variable domain (other parts from reference TRBV2 and TRBJ1-1): EPEVTQTPSHQVTQMGQEVILRCVPISNHLYFYWYRQILGQKVEFLVSFYNNEISEKSEIFDDQFSVERPDGSNFTLKIRSTKLEDSAMYFCASHAGFGPEAFFGQGTRLTVV.

CDR3 bases: TGTGCCAGCAGCGTAGTATGGCAGGGGGCAAGCAATGAGCAGTTCTTC. This sequence encodes CASSVVWQGASNEQFF. The chain is built from TRBV9 and TRBJ2-1; 8 bases are a match to TRBD1. V trimming: 0 bases; J trimming: 6 bases; junction bases outside the gene matches: 8. Looked up from germline, CDR1 is SGDLS and CDR2 is YYNGEE. The CDR3 extends over 16 amino acids.

The chain has TRBV28 and TRBJ1-5; possibly TRBD1 for D (5 bases). Germline V gives CDR1 MDHEN, CDR2 SYDVKM. There are 14 residues in the CDR3. V was trimmed by 6 bases and J by 7 bases, leaving 16 bases between them. The CDR3 is CASSRPQNRQPQHF. The CDR3 DNA sequence: TGTGCCAGCAGCCGGCCCCAAAACAGGCAGCCCCAGCATTTT.

The chain combines TRBV30 with TRBJ2-5; 10 bases line up with TRBD2. Germline CDR1 and CDR2: GTSNPN and SVGIG (reference sequence). This CDR3 has 15 residues. V was pared by 3 bases and J by 2 bases, with 6 bases of the junction left unmatched. The CDR3 nucleotides read TGTGCCTGGAGCATGACTAGCGGGTTACAAGAGACCCAGTACTTC. Its translation is CAWSMTSGLQETQYF.

This clone was observed a few times. The chain has TRBV6-1 and TRBJ2-1; 7 bases match TRBD1. CDR3 length equals 13 residues. The ends lost 2 bases at V and 7 bases at J; junction bases unmatched: 2. Germline V gene lookup returns CDR1 MNHNS and CDR2 SASEGT. The CDR3 nucleotides read TGTGCCAGCAGTGAATTGACAGGGAATGAGCAGTTCTTC. Amino acids: CASSELTGNEQFF.

The chain has TRBV5-1 and TRBJ1-3, with D perhaps matching TRBD1 (5 bases). This CDR3 spans 15 amino acids. CDR1 and CDR2 from the germline V gene are SGHRS and YFSETQ. V lost 3 bases to trimming and J lost 2 bases, with 12 bases between them. The CDR3 sequence: CASSYQGSTGNTIYF. The CDR3 nucleotides read TGCGCCAGCAGCTACCAGGGTTCGACTGGAAACACCATATATTTT.

The CDR3 protein is CATSRARRTSGLQETQYF. The CDR3 DNA sequence: TGTGCCACCAGCAGAGCCCGTAGGACTAGCGGCCTCCAAGAGACCCAGTACTTC. The chain couples TRBV15 to TRBJ2-5, with TRBD2 matching 10 bases. Looked up from germline, CDR1 is LNHNV and CDR2 is YYDKDF (reference sequence). CDR3 length: 18 residues. J gave up 1 base and V 1 base, and 9 bases lay outside the gene matches.

This clone showed up just a few times. This chain uses TRBV7-9 with TRBJ2-7, with D possibly matching TRBD2 (6 bases). Germline V gene sequence: CDR1 SEHNR, CDR2 FQNEAQ (reference sequence). This CDR3 comprises 14 residues. The V end was cut by 6 bases, the J end by 3 bases, with 15 bases between. CDR3 protein: CASRKRGGDYEQYF. As DNA, the CDR3 is TGTGCCAGCAGGAAAAGAGGCGGGGACTACGAGCAGTACTTC.